The next 31 T cell receptor beta chains were all read from a single sample in a study of blood T cell repertoires in COVID-19. Sequenced by immunoSEQ multiplex PCR; TCRdb stores in-frame clones only, minus some. The data hold approximately 230,000 clones, with 70% to 90% observed a single time. Sequencing was done on a sample of peripheral blood. These receptors came from a woman in her 30s with COVID-19, enrolled during active disease.

J is TRBJ2-7 and V is TRBV6-1, with D unresolved. CDR1 is MNHNS and CDR2 is SASEGT in the germline V gene. Trimming pared 2 bases from V and 5 bases from J, leaving 4 bases between. The CDR3 spans 11 residues. CDR3: CASSEQDEQYF. For the CDR3, the DNA is TGTGCCAGCAGTGAACAGGACGAGCAGTACTTC.

The V gene is TRBV12-5, the J gene TRBJ2-2; 8 nucleotides match TRBD1. This CDR3 is built from 14 residues. The germline CDR1 and CDR2 sequences are LGHNT and FRNRAP. V was pared by 9 bases and J by 5 bases, with 8 bases of the junction left unmatched. CDR3: CASKTDRGTGELFF. The CDR3 nucleotides read TGTGCTAGCAAAACCGACAGGGGAACCGGGGAGCTGTTTTTT.

J is TRBJ1-5 and V is TRBV4-1; D may be TRBD1 (6 bases). Trimming took off 2 bases at V and 4 bases at J, with 12 bases between the two ends. Germline CDR1 and CDR2: MGHRA and YSYEKL. The CDR3 consists of 15 residues. CDR3 amino acids: CASSQYQQGNQPQHF. The CDR3, as DNA: TGCGCCAGCAGCCAATACCAACAGGGAAATCAGCCCCAGCATTTT.

This sequence joins TRBV9 and TRBJ1-2, with D perhaps TRBD1 (5 bases). The CDR3 has 14 amino acids. V shed 2 bases and J shed 6 bases, with 14 bases lying between them. Germline CDR1 and CDR2: SGDLS and YYNGEE. The CDR3 protein is CASSVGTASHGYTF. The CDR3 coding sequence is TGTGCCAGCAGCGTCGGGACTGCCTCGCATGGCTACACCTTC. Full variable domain (missing parts from reference TRBV9 and TRBJ1-2): DSGVTQTPKHLITATGQRVTLRCSPRSGDLSVYWYQQSLDQGLQFLIQYYNGEERAKGNILERFSAQQFPDLHSELNLSSLELGDSALYFCASSVGTASHGYTFGSGTRLTVV.

This clone was recorded only once. The chain uses TRBV19 and TRBJ1-2; D is ambiguous. Per the germline V gene, CDR1 is LNHDA and CDR2 is SQIVND (reference sequence). V dropped 5 bases and J dropped 0 bases, with 13 bases sitting between them. The length of the CDR3 is 15 residues. CDR3 sequence: CASSPGGGTNYGYTF. The CDR3 nucleotides read TGTGCCAGTAGTCCGGGAGGAGGGACTAACTATGGCTACACCTTC.

CDR3 DNA: TGTGCCAGCGAATCAGGGGGACGGCGGGGTGAGCAGTTCTTC. It encodes CASESGGRRGEQFF. The chain recombines TRBV27 with TRBJ2-1; TRBD1 might be the D (7 bases). The CDR3 covers 14 residues. The V end lost 8 bases, the J end lost 9 bases, and 20 bases lay between the germline ends. The germline V gene has CDR1 MNHEY and CDR2 SMNVEV (reference sequence).

The chain combines TRBV18 with TRBJ2-7; 9 bases are shared with TRBD1. The CDR3 extends over 12 amino acids. Per germline, CDR1 KGHSH and CDR2 LQKENI. The trim removed 6 bases at V and 7 bases at J, leaving 4 bases unmatched. In nucleotides, the CDR3 is TGTGCCAGCTCCCACGGGACAGGGGAGCAGTACGTC. It translates to CASSHGTGEQYV.

The J gene is TRBJ1-1, the V gene TRBV5-1; D not certain. Germline assignment: CDR1 SGHRS and CDR2 YFSETQ. V was trimmed by 3 bases and J by 2 bases, leaving 14 bases between them. This CDR3 comprises 15 residues. The CDR3 region is CASSSAPVLNTEAFF. The DNA for the CDR3 is TGCGCCAGCAGCTCCGCCCCGGTTCTTAACACTGAAGCTTTCTTT.

This sequence joins TRBV28 and TRBJ2-3; TRBD2 aligns across 12 bases. The CDR3 contains 17 residues. Losses at the gene ends were 6 bases for V and 4 bases for J; bases not matched to a gene: 11. Germline V gene sequence: CDR1 MDHEN, CDR2 SYDVKM. The CDR3 loop reads CASSSRLAGVAADTQYF. CDR3 in DNA: TGTGCCAGCAGCTCCCGACTAGCGGGAGTTGCGGCAGATACGCAGTATTTT.

This clone was seen a single time. V gene TRBV11-2 combines with J gene TRBJ2-3; possible D gene TRBD2, 5 bases. Trimming removed 1 base at V and 4 bases at J, with 9 bases between. The CDR3 spans 14 residues. Germline V gene data show CDR1 as SGHAT and CDR2 as FQNNGV. CDR3: CASSLALAADTQYF. In nucleotides, the CDR3 is TGTGCCAGCAGCTTAGCGCTAGCAGCAGATACGCAGTATTTT. Complete variable domain (other parts from reference TRBV11-2 and TRBJ2-3): EAGVAQSPRYKIIEKRQSVAFWCNPISGHATLYWYQQILGQGPKLLIQFQNNGVVDDSQLPKDRFSAERLKGVDSTLKIQPAKLEDSAVYLCASSLALAADTQYFGPGTRLTVL.

In this sample, this clone turned up once. V usage is TRBV5-4 and J usage is TRBJ1-1; 9 bases line up with TRBD1. Per germline, CDR1 SGHNT and CDR2 YYREEE (reference sequence). Trimming at V came to 2 bases and at J to 3 bases, leaving 5 bases not matched to a gene. The CDR3 loop spans 15 amino acids. Here the CDR3 DNA reads TGTGCCAGCAGCTTACAGGGGGCAGGAGACACTGAAGCTTTCTTT. Amino acid sequence: CASSLQGAGDTEAFF. Filled out from reference TRBV5-4 and TRBJ1-1, the complete variable domain reads ETGVTQSPTHLIKTRGQQVTLRCSSQSGHNTVSWYQQALGQGPQFIFQYYREEENGRGNFPPRFSGLQFPNYSSELNVNALELDDSALYLCASSLQGAGDTEAFFGQGTRLTVV.

This chain uses TRBV15 with TRBJ2-1; D ambiguous. The V gene's germline CDR1 is LNHNV and CDR2 YYDKDF (reference sequence). The ends were cut back, 7 bases at V and 12 bases at J, with 34 bases in the middle. The CDR3 is 18 amino acids. CDR3 protein: CATTKPIYLTDPPRAQFF. The DNA of the CDR3 is TGTGCCACCACTAAACCCATTTACCTTACAGACCCCCCACGTGCGCAGTTCTTC.

The J gene is TRBJ1-5, the V gene TRBV19; D gene ambiguous. Looked up from germline, CDR1 is LNHDA and CDR2 is SQIVND (reference sequence). Trimming cost V 6 bases and J 0 bases, with 9 bases left between them. The CDR3 consists of 14 residues. The DNA of the CDR3 is TGTGCCAGTAGAGAGGTGTATAGCAATCAGCCCCAGCATTTT. Its protein is CASREVYSNQPQHF.

The chain combines TRBV7-9 with TRBJ2-7, with 8 bases that match TRBD2. In germline, CDR1 is SEHNR, CDR2 FQNEAQ (reference sequence). The V gene end was trimmed by 5 bases and the J gene end by 1 base; junction bases not matched to a gene: 13. CDR3 length equals 17 residues. CDR3 in amino acids: CASSPDVWGGGSYEQYF. The CDR3 DNA is TGTGCCAGCAGCCCGGATGTATGGGGCGGGGGGTCCTACGAGCAGTACTTC.

The chain combines TRBV10-3 with TRBJ1-5; 10 bases map to TRBD1. The V gene end was trimmed by 4 bases and the J gene end by 7 bases; junction bases not matched to a gene: 7. The CDR3 spans 15 residues. From germline, CDR1 is ENHRY and CDR2 SYGVKD. CDR3 protein: CAISGHGTGDQPQHF. The DNA for the CDR3 is TGTGCCATCAGTGGCCATGGGACAGGGGACCAGCCCCAGCATTTT.

This clone came up once. The gene calls are TRBV25-1 and TRBJ2-2; 10 nucleotides line up with TRBD2. The germline CDR1 and CDR2 sequences are MGHDK and SYGVNS. The CDR3 runs 14 residues. V was pared by 10 bases and J by 0 bases, with 2 bases of the junction left unmatched. CDR3 region: CATGTSANTGELFF. The CDR3 bases are TGTGCCACCGGGACTAGCGCGAACACCGGGGAGCTGTTTTTT.

The CDR3 sequence: CASSIGAASTDTQYF. CDR3 nucleotides: TGTGCCAGTAGTATCGGAGCGGCTAGCACAGATACGCAGTATTTT. V is TRBV19 and J is TRBJ2-3; the D gene is possibly TRBD2 (5 bases). Trimming cost V 3 bases and J 0 bases, with 10 bases left between them. Germline values: CDR1 LNHDA, CDR2 SQIVND (reference sequence). CDR3 length equals 15 residues.

V and J are TRBV19 and TRBJ1-2; maybe TRBD1 (5 bases). Trimming shortened V by 2 bases and J by 4 bases, and 8 bases separated the two germline ends. Germline CDR1 reads LNHDA; CDR2 reads SQIVND (reference sequence). The CDR3 contains 13 residues. The CDR3 protein is CASSIRQGYGYTF. The CDR3, as DNA: TGTGCCAGTAGTATACGGCAGGGCTATGGCTACACCTTC. The variable domain in full, completed from reference TRBV19 and TRBJ1-2, reads DGGITQSPKYLFRKEGQNVTLSCEQNLNHDAMYWYRQDPGQGLRLIYYSQIVNDFQKGDIAEGYSVSREKKESFPLTVTSAQKNPTAFYLCASSIRQGYGYTFGSGTRLTVV.

As DNA, the CDR3 is TGCGCCAGCACGGGACAGGACTACAATGAGCAGTTCTTC. Translated, it gives CASTGQDYNEQFF. This chain joins TRBV5-1 and TRBJ2-1, with TRBD1 matching over 8 bases. The CDR3 contains 13 residues. Germline CDR1 reads SGHRS; CDR2 reads YFSETQ. The V and J ends lost 6 bases and 3 bases, in that order; junction bases with no gene match: 2.

V and J are TRBV4-3 and TRBJ2-1, with 8 bases identical to TRBD1. This CDR3 is built from 16 residues. Germline trimming cut 3 bases from V and 2 bases from J; bases unmatched to any gene: 6. Germline loops: CDR1 LGHNA, CDR2 YSLEER. The chain's CDR3 is CASSQDAGGTYNEQFF. In DNA form, the CDR3 reads TGCGCCAGCAGCCAGGATGCAGGGGGCACCTACAATGAGCAGTTCTTC.

V gene TRBV6-4 combines with J gene TRBJ2-2; D gene unclear. CDR3 size: 13 residues. Germline V gives CDR1 MRHNA, CDR2 SNTAGT. V was trimmed by 6 bases and J by 5 bases, leaving 10 bases between them. The CDR3 region has the DNA TGTGCCAGCAGCCCCAAGGAGACCGGGGAGCTGTTTTTT. Its protein is CASSPKETGELFF.

The chain joins TRBV6-5 to TRBJ1-2; D unresolved. CDR1 is MNHEY and CDR2 is SVGAGI in the germline V gene. The CDR3 totals 12 residues. The V end was cut by 6 bases, the J end by 6 bases, with 11 bases between. The CDR3 sequence: CASRSSDHGYTF. The CDR3 DNA reads TGTGCCAGCAGATCTAGTGATCATGGCTACACCTTC.

J is TRBJ2-3 and V is TRBV9; 7 bases match TRBD2. Trimming took 2 bases from V and 6 from J; bases not matched to a gene: 6. The CDR3 covers 14 residues. Germline V gene sequence: CDR1 SGDLS, CDR2 YYNGEE. The CDR3 DNA sequence: TGTGCCAGCAGCGTCTCGGGGAGGGACGATACGCAGTATTTT. This gives the protein CASSVSGRDDTQYF.

The chain couples TRBV7-8 to TRBJ1-1; D is unresolved. The CDR3 runs 13 residues. Germline V gives CDR1 SGHVS, CDR2 FQNEAQ. V lost 4 bases and J lost 5, with 11 bases in between. As DNA, the CDR3 is TGTGCCAGCAGCTCCGCACGGGGAACTGAAGCTTTCTTT. This translates into CASSSARGTEAFF.

The chain combines TRBV12-5 with TRBJ1-3, with D tentatively TRBD1 (6 bases). Per germline, CDR1 LGHNT and CDR2 FRNRAP. CDR3 size: 15 residues. V shed 7 bases and J shed 3 bases, with 16 bases lying between them. The CDR3 region is CASASRGFGGNTIYF. CDR3 bases: TGTGCTAGTGCCTCGAGGGGGTTTGGTGGAAACACCATATATTTT.

J is TRBJ1-2 and V is TRBV4-1; 10 nucleotides agree with TRBD1. With 4 bases clipped from V and 6 bases from J, the junction kept 5 bases outside the gene matches. Looked up from germline, CDR1 is MGHRA and CDR2 is YSYEKL. The CDR3 runs 14 residues. CDR3 DNA: TGCGCCAGCAGCCGACTAGACAGGGGGCATGGCTACACCTTC. Its translation: CASSRLDRGHGYTF.

This clone was seen repeatedly, ten times or more. The J gene is TRBJ2-1, the V gene TRBV18, with D perhaps TRBD1 (5 bases). Per the germline V gene, CDR1 is KGHSH and CDR2 is LQKENI. Trimming left V 3 bases short and J 5 bases short, with 17 bases between. The CDR3 contains 16 residues. CDR3 coding DNA: TGTGCCAGCTCACCTTTGGACACACGATTAAACAATGAGCAGTTCTTC. This encodes CASSPLDTRLNNEQFF.

The chain combines TRBV5-4 with TRBJ2-7; 10 nucleotides line up with TRBD1. The V segment lost 4 bases and the J segment 3 bases; nucleotides outside the gene matches: 4. CDR3 length: 14 amino acids. Germline V gives CDR1 SGHNT, CDR2 YYREEE (reference sequence). The CDR3 DNA reads TGTGCCAGCAGCCGGGACAGGGGTAGCTACGAGCAGTACTTC. Encoded protein: CASSRDRGSYEQYF.

A single count supports this clone. V is TRBV19 and J is TRBJ2-5, with 10 bases aligning to TRBD1. Trimming cost V 5 bases and J 5 bases; bases outside gene matches: 8. This CDR3 is built from 15 residues. From germline, CDR1 is LNHDA and CDR2 SQIVND (reference sequence). The CDR3 DNA reads as TGTGCCAGTAGTCCAAGGGACAGGGGTTGGGAGACCCAGTACTTC. It yields the protein CASSPRDRGWETQYF.

This chain links TRBV5-1 with TRBJ1-1, with a weak D call TRBD1 (5 bases). The CDR3 is 15 amino acids. The germline gives CDR1 SGHRS, CDR2 YFSETQ. Trimming left V 5 bases short and J 2 bases short, with 16 bases between. CDR3 DNA sequence: TGCGCCAGCAGTCCTACCCTGGGACTTAACACTGAAGCTTTCTTT. This gives the protein CASSPTLGLNTEAFF. The full variable domain, in which reference TRBV5-1 and TRBJ1-1 provide the parts outside the CDR3, is KAGVTQTPRYLIKTRGQQVTLSCSPISGHRSVSWYQQTPGQGLQFLFEYFSETQRNKGNFPGRFSGRQFSNSRSEMNVSTLELGDSALYLCASSPTLGLNTEAFFGQGTRLTVV.

The chain employs TRBV3-1 (or the pseudogene TRBV3-2) and TRBJ1-6; perhaps TRBD1 as D (6 bases). V lost 1 base to trimming and J lost 0 bases, with 13 bases between them. In germline, CDR1 is LGHDT, CDR2 YNNKEL (reference sequence). The CDR3 is 18 residues long. Written as DNA, the CDR3 is TGTGCCAGCAGCCAAGGCCCGGGACAAAGCTCCTATAATTCACCCCTCCACTTT. It encodes CASSQGPGQSSYNSPLHF.